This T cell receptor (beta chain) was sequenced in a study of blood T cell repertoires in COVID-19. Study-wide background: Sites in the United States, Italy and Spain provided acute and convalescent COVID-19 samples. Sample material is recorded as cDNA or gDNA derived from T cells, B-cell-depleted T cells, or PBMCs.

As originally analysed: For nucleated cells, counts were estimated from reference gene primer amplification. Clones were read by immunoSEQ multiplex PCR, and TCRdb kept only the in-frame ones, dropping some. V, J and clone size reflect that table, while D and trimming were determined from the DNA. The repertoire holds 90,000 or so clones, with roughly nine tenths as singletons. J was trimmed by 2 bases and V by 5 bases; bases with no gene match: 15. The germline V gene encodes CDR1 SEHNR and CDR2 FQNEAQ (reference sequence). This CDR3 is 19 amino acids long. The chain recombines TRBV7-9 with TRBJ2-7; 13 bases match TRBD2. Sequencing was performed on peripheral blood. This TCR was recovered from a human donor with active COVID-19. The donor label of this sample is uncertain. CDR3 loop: CASSLETSGGIRRPYEQYF. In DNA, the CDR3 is TGTGCCAGCAGCCTGGAGACTAGCGGGGGGATACGAAGACCCTACGAGCAGTACTTC.